This T cell receptor (beta chain) was identified during a study of memory CD4+ T cells and cytomegalovirus serostatus. Study at large: Donors were healthy Belgian adults, 10 or so CMV seropositive and 20 to 25 seronegative. Study-wide results and caveats: The CMV-associated TCR signature appears largely within the CD4+ memory repertoire.

The repertoire was sequenced with immunoSEQ multiplex PCR; TCRdb's copy has only in-frame clones and lacks some. The table shows tens of thousands of clones, with roughly four fifths occurring only once. J lost 7 bases, V lost 0 bases, and 11 bases had no gene match. In germline, CDR1 is LGHNA, CDR2 YSLEER. CDR3 size: 17 residues. The sort gate was single viable CD3+CD4+CD8-CD45RO+ cells for memory CD4+ T cells. This clone was seen just once. The antigen is not known. J is TRBJ2-1 and V is TRBV4-3; TRBD2 matches 8 bases. Sequencing was performed on memory CD4+ T cells from blood. The sequence was collected from an adult in good health and CMV-seronegative. CDR3 region: CASSQDIQAGGRNEQFF. The DNA of the CDR3 is TGCGCCAGCAGCCAAGATATCCAGGCGGGGGGAAGAAATGAGCAGTTCTTC.